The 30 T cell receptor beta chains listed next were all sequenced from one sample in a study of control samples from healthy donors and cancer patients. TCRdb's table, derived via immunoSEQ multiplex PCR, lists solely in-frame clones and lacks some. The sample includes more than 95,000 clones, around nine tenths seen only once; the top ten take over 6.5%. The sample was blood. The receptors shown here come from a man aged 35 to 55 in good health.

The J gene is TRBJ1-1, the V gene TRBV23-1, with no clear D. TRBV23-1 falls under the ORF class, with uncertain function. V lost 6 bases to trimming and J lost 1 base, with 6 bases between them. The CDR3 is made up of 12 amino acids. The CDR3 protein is CASRGSNTEAFF. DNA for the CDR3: TGCGCCAGCAGGGGTTCGAACACTGAAGCTTTCTTT.

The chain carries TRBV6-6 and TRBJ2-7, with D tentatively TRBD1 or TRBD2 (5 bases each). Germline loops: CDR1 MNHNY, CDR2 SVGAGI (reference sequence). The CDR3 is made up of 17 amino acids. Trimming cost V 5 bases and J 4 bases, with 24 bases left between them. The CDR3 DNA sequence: TGTGCCAGCAGTCCGTTGGGGACCCCCAAAAGCTCTTACGAGCAGTACTTC. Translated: CASSPLGTPKSSYEQYF.

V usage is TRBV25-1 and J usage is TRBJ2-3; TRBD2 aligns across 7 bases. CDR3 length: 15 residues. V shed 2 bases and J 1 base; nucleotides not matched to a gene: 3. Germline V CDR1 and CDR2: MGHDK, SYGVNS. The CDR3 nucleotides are TGTGCCAGCAGTGAACGACTAGCCGGCACAGATACGCAGTATTTT. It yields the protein CASSERLAGTDTQYF.

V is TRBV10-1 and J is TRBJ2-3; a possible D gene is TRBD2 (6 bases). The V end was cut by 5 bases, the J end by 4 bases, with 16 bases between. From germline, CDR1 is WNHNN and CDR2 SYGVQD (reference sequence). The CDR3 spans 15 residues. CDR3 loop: CASSWRGGIADTQYF. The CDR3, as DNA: TGCGCCAGCAGTTGGCGGGGAGGAATAGCAGATACGCAGTATTTT.

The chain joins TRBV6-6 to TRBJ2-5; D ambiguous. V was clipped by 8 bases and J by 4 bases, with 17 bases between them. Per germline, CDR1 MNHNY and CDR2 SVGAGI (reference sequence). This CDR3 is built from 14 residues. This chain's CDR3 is CASVKGQQSETQYF. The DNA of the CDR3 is TGTGCCAGCGTTAAGGGTCAGCAATCAGAGACCCAGTACTTC.

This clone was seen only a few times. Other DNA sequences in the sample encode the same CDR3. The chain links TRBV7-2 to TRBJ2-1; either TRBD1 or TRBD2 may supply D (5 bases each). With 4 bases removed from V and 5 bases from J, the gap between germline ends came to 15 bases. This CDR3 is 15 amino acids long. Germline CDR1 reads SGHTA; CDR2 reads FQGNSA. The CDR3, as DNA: TGTGCCAGCAGCTCGCAGGGACCCTTAGACAATGAGCAGTTCTTC. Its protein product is CASSSQGPLDNEQFF.

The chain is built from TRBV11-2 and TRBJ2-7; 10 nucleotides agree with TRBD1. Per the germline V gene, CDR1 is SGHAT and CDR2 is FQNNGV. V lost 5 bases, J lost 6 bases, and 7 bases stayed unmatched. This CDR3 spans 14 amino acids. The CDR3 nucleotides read TGTGCCAGCAGCCGAGGGACAGGGGTATTCGAGCAGTACTTC. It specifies CASSRGTGVFEQYF.

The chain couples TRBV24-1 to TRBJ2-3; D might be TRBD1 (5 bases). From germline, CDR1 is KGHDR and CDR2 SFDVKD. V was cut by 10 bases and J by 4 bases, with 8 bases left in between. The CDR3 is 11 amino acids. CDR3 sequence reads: CATKQADTQYF. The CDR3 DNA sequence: TGTGCCACAAAACAGGCAGATACGCAGTATTTT.

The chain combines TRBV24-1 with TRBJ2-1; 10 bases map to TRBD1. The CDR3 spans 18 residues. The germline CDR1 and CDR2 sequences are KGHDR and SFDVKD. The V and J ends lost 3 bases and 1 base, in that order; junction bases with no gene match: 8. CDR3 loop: CATSDNARQGASYNEQFF. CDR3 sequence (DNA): TGTGCCACCAGTGATAACGCTCGACAGGGGGCTTCCTACAATGAGCAGTTCTTC.

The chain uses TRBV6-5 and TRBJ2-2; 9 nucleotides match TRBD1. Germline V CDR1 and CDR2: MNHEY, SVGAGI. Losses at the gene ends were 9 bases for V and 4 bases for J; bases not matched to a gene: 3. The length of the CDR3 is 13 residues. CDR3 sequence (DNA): TGTGCCAGTCGACAGGGGGTCACCGGGGAGCTGTTTTTT. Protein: CASRQGVTGELFF.

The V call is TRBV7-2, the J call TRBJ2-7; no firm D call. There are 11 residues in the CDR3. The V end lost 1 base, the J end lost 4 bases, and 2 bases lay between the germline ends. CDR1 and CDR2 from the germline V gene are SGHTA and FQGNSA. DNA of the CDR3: TGTGCCAGCAGCTTAGTATACGAGCAGTACTTC. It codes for CASSLVYEQYF.

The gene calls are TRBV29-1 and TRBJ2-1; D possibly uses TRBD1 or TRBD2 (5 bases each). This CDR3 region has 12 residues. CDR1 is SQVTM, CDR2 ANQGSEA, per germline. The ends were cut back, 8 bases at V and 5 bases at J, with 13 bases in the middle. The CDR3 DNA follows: TGCAGCCCCGGGACCCACGACAATGAGCAGTTCTTC. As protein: CSPGTHDNEQFF.

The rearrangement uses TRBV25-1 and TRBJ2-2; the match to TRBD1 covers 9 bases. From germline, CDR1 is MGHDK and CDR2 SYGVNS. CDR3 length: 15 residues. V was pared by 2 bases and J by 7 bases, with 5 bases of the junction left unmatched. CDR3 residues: CASSENRGQLGELFF. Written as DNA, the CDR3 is TGTGCCAGCAGTGAAAACAGGGGGCAGCTCGGGGAGCTGTTTTTT.

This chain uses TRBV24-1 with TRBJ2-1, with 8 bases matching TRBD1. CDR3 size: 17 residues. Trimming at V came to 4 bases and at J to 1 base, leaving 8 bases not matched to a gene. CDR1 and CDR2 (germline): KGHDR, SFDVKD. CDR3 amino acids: CATSEGTGVHSYNEQFF. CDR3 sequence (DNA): TGTGCCACCAGTGAGGGGACAGGTGTACATTCCTACAATGAGCAGTTCTTC.

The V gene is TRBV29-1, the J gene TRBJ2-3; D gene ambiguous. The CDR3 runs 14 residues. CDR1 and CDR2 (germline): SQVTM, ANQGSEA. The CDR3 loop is CRGFVVYIPDTQYF. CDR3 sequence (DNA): TGCAGAGGTTTCGTAGTATATATACCGGATACGCAGTATTTT.

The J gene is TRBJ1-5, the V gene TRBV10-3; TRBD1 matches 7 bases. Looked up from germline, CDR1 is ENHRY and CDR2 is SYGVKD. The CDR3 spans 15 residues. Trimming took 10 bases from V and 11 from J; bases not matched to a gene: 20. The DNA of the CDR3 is TGTGCCAGCGCCTCGGGACAGAGGTCGTTGGGGGCCCAGCATTTT. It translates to CASASGQRSLGAQHF.

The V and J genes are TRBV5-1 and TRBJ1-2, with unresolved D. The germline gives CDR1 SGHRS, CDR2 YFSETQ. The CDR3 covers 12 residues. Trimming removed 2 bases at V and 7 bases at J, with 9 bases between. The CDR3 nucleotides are TGCGCCAGCAGCTTTCCCCCAAGTGGCTACACCTTC. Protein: CASSFPPSGYTF.

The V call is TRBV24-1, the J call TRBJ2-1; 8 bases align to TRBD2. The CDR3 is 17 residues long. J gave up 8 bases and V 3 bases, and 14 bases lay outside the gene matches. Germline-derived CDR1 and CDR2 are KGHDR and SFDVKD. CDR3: CATSDLATGGTPDEQFF. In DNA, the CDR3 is TGTGCCACCAGTGATCTTGCGACGGGGGGGACTCCCGATGAGCAGTTCTTC.

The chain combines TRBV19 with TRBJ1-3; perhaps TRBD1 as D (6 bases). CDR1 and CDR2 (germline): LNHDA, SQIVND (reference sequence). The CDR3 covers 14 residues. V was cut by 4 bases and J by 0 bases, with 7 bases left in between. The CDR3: CASSRGLSGNTIYF. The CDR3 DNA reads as TGTGCCAGTAGTAGGGGGCTCTCTGGAAACACCATATATTTT.

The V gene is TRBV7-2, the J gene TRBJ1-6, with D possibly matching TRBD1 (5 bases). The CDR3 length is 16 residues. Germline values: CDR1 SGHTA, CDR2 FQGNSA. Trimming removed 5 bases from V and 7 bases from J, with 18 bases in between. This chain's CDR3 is CASSPRGASKNSPLHF. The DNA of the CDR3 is TGTGCCAGCAGCCCGAGGGGAGCTTCCAAGAATTCACCCCTCCACTTT.

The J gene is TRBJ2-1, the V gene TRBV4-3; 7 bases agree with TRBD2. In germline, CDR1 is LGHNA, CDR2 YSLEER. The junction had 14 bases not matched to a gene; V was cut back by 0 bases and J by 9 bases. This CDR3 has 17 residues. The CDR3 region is CASSQDLLAGVPGEQFF. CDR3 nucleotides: TGCGCCAGCAGCCAAGACCTTCTGGCGGGGGTCCCTGGTGAGCAGTTCTTC.

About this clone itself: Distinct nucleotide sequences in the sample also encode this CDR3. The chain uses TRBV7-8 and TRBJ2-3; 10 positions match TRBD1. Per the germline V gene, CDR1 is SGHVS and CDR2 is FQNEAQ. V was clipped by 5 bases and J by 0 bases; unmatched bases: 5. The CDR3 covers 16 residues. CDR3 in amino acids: CASSPRDRGSTDTQYF. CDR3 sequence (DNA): TGTGCCAGCAGCCCACGGGACAGGGGAAGCACAGATACGCAGTATTTT.

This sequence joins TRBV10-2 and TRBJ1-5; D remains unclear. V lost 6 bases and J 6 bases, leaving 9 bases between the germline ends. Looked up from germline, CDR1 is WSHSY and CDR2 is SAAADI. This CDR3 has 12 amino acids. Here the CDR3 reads CASREGGQPQHF. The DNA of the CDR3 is TGCGCCAGCAGAGAAGGAGGTCAGCCCCAGCATTTT.

CDR3 coding DNA: TGTGCCAGCAGTTACTTCCGAGACAGTCATCAGCCCCAGCATTTT. This codes for CASSYFRDSHQPQHF. The chain links TRBV6-2 or TRBV6-3 to TRBJ1-5; D is perhaps TRBD1 (5 bases). The germline V and J ends were trimmed by 1 base and 5 bases, with 12 bases remaining between them. Germline-derived CDR1 and CDR2 are MNHEY and SVGEGT. CDR3 length: 15 amino acids.

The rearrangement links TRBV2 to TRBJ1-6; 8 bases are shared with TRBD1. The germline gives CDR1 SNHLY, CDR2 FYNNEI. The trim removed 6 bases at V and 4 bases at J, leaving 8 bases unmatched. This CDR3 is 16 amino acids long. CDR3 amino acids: CASRTEQGVYNSPLHF. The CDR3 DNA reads TGTGCCAGCAGGACGGAACAGGGGGTGTATAATTCACCCCTCCACTTT.

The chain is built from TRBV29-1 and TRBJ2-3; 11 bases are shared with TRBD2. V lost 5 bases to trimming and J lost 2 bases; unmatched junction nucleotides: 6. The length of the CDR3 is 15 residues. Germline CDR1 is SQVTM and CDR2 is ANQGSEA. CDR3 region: CSVLTSGAFTDTQYF. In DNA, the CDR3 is TGCAGCGTTCTGACTAGCGGGGCTTTCACAGATACGCAGTATTTT.

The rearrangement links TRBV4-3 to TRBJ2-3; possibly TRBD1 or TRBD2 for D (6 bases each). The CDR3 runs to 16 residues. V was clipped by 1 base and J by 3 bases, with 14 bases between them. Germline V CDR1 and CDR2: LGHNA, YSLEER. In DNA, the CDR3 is TGCGCCAGCAGCCAAGTGGGGCAGGGGAGGACAGATACGCAGTATTTT. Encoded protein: CASSQVGQGRTDTQYF.

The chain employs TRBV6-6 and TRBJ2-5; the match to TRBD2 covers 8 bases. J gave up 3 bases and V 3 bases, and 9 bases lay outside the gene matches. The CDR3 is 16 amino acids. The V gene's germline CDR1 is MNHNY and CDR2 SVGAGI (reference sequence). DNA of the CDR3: TGTGCCAGCAGTTATTCGCGCGGGGGGAAAAAAGAGACCCAGTACTTC. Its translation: CASSYSRGGKKETQYF.

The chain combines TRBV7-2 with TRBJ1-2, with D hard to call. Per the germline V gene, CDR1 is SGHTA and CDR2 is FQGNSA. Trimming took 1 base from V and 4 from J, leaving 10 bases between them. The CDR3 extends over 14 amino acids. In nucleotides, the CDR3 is TGTGCCAGCAGCTTAGTTTCGCGTACCTATGGCTACACCTTC. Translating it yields CASSLVSRTYGYTF.

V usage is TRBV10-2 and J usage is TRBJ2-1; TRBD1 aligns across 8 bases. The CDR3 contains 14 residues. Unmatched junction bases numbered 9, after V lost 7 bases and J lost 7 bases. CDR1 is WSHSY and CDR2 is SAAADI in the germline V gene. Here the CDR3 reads CASKVGQGNNEQFF. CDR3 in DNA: TGCGCCAGCAAAGTCGGACAGGGTAATAATGAGCAGTTCTTC.